The 13 T cell receptor beta chains below were found in one sample sequenced in a study of shared clonotypes between healthy human individuals (TCRdb year 2020). The library came from the immunoSEQ multiplex PCR assay. The clones in this table, taken by TCRdb from immuneACCESS, are in-frame only. Not every clone is retained; where verified, under half of the shortfall comes from an unresolved V gene, and the cause of the rest is unknown. Recorded for this sample are roughly 1,500,000 clones; approximately 98.5% of them occurred a single time. Of the sample, under 0.45% is held by the ten largest clones. The specimen was naive CD4+ T cells sorted from blood. This specimen's cell subset or site label, interpreted: CD45RA+ positively selected. These receptors were collected from a man aged 25 to 45 in good health.

V usage is TRBV5-6 and J usage is TRBJ2-3; no definite D call. V was cut by 1 base and J by 3 bases, with 9 bases left in between. The CDR3 has 14 amino acids. Germline CDR1 SGHDT, CDR2 YYEEEE. The CDR3 coding sequence is TGTGCCAGCAGCTTGATCGACGAAACAGATACGCAGTATTTT. It yields the protein CASSLIDETDTQYF.

This clone was seen just once. The chain combines TRBV7-2 with TRBJ1-4; D ambiguous. Trimming removed 0 bases from V and 7 bases from J, with 12 bases in between. The CDR3 totals 15 residues. The V gene's germline CDR1 is SGHTA and CDR2 FQGNSA. CDR3 sequence reads: CASSLAFSWSEKLFF. CDR3 coding DNA: TGTGCCAGCAGCTTAGCATTCTCTTGGAGTGAAAAACTGTTTTTT.

The sample holds one count of this clone. The chain couples TRBV5-8 to TRBJ2-7; the D gene is possibly TRBD2 (6 bases). CDR3 size: 14 residues. Between the trimmed V and J ends, which lost 1 base and 5 bases, there was a span of 13 bases. Germline CDR1 SGHTS, CDR2 YDEGEE. This CDR3 reads CASSLKRGAHEQYF. The CDR3 DNA follows: TGTGCCAGCAGCTTGAAACGCGGGGCCCACGAGCAGTACTTC.

The chain combines TRBV6-5 with TRBJ2-2, with D unresolved. Trimming stripped 8 bases from V and 0 bases from J, with 7 bases between. Germline V CDR1 and CDR2: MNHEY, SVGAGI. There are 13 residues in the CDR3. CDR3 sequence: CASLQTNTGELFF. CDR3 coding DNA: TGTGCCAGCCTCCAGACGAACACCGGGGAGCTGTTTTTT.

The rearrangement uses TRBV7-9 and TRBJ1-4; D possibly corresponds to TRBD1 (5 bases). This CDR3 has 15 amino acids. V shed 5 bases and J shed 6 bases, with 16 bases lying between them. The V gene's germline CDR1 is SEHNR and CDR2 FQNEAQ (reference sequence). The CDR3 region has the DNA TGTGCCAGCAGCACACGACAAGGGGTGGATGAAAAACTGTTTTTT. Protein: CASSTRQGVDEKLFF.

This chain links TRBV29-1 with TRBJ2-1, with D maybe TRBD1 (6 bases). The ends were cut back, 2 bases at V and 7 bases at J, with 12 bases in the middle. CDR3 length equals 13 residues. Per germline, CDR1 SQVTM and CDR2 ANQGSEA. CDR3 DNA sequence: TGCAGCGTTGAACCTCAGGGGAAAAATGAGCAGTTCTTC. It encodes CSVEPQGKNEQFF.

The J gene is TRBJ1-2, the V gene TRBV4-1; D is ambiguous. Looked up from germline, CDR1 is MGHRA and CDR2 is YSYEKL. This CDR3 region has 16 residues. The V gene lost 3 bases and the J gene lost 0 bases, with 14 bases spanning the gap. CDR3 in amino acids: CASSHLGGKANYGYTF. The CDR3 region has the DNA TGCGCCAGCAGCCACTTGGGAGGGAAAGCTAACTATGGCTACACCTTC.

This chain joins TRBV9 and TRBJ2-1; maybe TRBD2 (5 bases). V was shortened by 0 bases and J by 10 bases, with 11 bases between the two germline ends. The CDR3 contains 13 residues. CDR1 and CDR2 from the germline V gene are SGDLS and YYNGEE. CDR3 amino acids: CASSVVFGGEQFF. DNA of the CDR3: TGTGCCAGCAGCGTAGTGTTCGGAGGAGAGCAGTTCTTC. The full variable domain, rest sourced from reference TRBV9 and TRBJ2-1, is DSGVTQTPKHLITATGQRVTLRCSPRSGDLSVYWYQQSLDQGLQFLIQYYNGEERAKGNILERFSAQQFPDLHSELNLSSLELGDSALYFCASSVVFGGEQFFGPGTRLTVL.

The chain recombines TRBV10-2 with TRBJ2-7, with TRBD2 matching over 10 bases. The CDR3 is 15 residues long. Looked up from germline, CDR1 is WSHSY and CDR2 is SAAADI. J was trimmed by 2 bases and V by 8 bases; bases with no gene match: 9. The CDR3 nucleotides read TGCGCCAGCTTTAACCCCAGCGGGAGGGCCTACGAGCAGTACTTC. Amino acids: CASFNPSGRAYEQYF.

The J gene is TRBJ1-1, the V gene TRBV7-2; D is ambiguous. This CDR3 contains 16 residues. Per the germline V gene, CDR1 is SGHTA and CDR2 is FQGNSA. Trimming left V 5 bases short and J 0 bases short, with 16 bases between. CDR3 nucleotide sequence: TGTGCCAGCAGCCGAAAGAGAACGCCATTGAACACTGAAGCTTTCTTT. Amino acids: CASSRKRTPLNTEAFF. The full variable domain, completed using reference TRBV7-2 and TRBJ1-1, is GAGVSQSPSNKVTEKGKDVELRCDPISGHTALYWYRQSLGQGLEFLIYFQGNSAPDKSGLPSDRFSAERTGGSVSTLTIQRTQQEDSAVYLCASSRKRTPLNTEAFFGQGTRLTVV.

The V gene is TRBV28, the J gene TRBJ1-2; no clear D gene. V was shortened by 6 bases and J by 0 bases, with 14 bases between the two germline ends. Germline V gene lookup returns CDR1 MDHEN and CDR2 SYDVKM. The CDR3 is 15 amino acids. The DNA for the CDR3 is TGTGCCAGCAGAATACCGCCACCTACTAACTATGGCTACACCTTC. This encodes CASRIPPPTNYGYTF.

The rearrangement joins TRBV5-6 to TRBJ2-3; a weak D match, TRBD2 (5 bases). Trimming stripped 0 bases from V and 4 bases from J, with 15 bases between. The V gene's germline CDR1 is SGHDT and CDR2 YYEEEE. This CDR3 is built from 16 residues. CDR3 DNA sequence: TGTGCCAGCAGCTTGGAGCGGCAGGCGGCCCCAGATACGCAGTATTTT. Amino acids: CASSLERQAAPDTQYF.

The chain has TRBV2 and TRBJ2-5; a possible D gene is TRBD1 (6 bases). From germline, CDR1 is SNHLY and CDR2 FYNNEI. This CDR3 spans 12 amino acids. The germline V and J ends were trimmed by 11 bases and 3 bases, with 13 bases remaining between them. Here the CDR3 reads CAGGQLKETQYF. DNA for the CDR3: TGTGCCGGAGGACAGCTAAAAGAGACCCAGTACTTC.